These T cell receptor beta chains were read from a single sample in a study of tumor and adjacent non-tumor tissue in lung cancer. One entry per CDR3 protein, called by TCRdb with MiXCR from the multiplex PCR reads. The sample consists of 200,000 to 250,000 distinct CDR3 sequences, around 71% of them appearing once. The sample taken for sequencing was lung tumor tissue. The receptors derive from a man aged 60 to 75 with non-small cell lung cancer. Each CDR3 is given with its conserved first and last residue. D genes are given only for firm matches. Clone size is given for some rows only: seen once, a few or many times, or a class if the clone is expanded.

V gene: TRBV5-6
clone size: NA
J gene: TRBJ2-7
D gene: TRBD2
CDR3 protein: CARKPVREGYEQYF
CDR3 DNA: TGTGCCAGAAAACCCGTTCGGGAGGGCTACGAGCAGTACTTC

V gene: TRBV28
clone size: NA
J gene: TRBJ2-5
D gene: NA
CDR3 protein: CASMAAQETQYF
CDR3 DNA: TGTGCCAGCATGGCGGCCCAAGAGACCCAGTACTTC

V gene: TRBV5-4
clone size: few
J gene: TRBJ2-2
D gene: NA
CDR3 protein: CASSPLVGDNTGELFF
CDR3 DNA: TGTGCCAGCAGCCCCCTGGTAGGGGATAACACCGGGGAGCTGTTTTTT

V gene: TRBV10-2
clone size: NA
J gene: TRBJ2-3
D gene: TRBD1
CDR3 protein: CASSAQGAADTQYF
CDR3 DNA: TGCGCCAGCAGTGCACAGGGGGCCGCAGATACGCAGTATTTT

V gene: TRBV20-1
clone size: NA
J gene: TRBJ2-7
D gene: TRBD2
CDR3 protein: CSAPSATSRTYEQYF
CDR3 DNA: TGCAGTGCTCCGTCCGCGACTAGCAGGACCTACGAGCAGTACTTC

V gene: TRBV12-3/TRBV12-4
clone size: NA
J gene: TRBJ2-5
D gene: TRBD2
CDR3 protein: CASSFTSGSGGETQYF
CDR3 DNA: TGTGCCAGCAGTTTCACTAGCGGGTCAGGGGGAGAGACCCAGTACTTC

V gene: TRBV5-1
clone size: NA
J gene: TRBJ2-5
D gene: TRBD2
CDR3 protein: CASSLGSGVAGETQYF
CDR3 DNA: TGCGCCAGCAGCTTGGGAAGCGGGGTGGCCGGAGAGACCCAGTACTTC

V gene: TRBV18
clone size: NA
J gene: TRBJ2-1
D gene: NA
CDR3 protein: CASSFSDVYNEQFF
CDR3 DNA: TGTGCCAGCTCATTCTCGGACGTTTACAATGAGCAGTTCTTC

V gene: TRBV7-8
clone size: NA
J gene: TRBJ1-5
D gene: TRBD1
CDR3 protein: CASSLNGQVSQPQHF
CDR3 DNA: TGCGCCAGCAGCTTAAACGGACAGGTCTCTCAGCCCCAGCATTTT

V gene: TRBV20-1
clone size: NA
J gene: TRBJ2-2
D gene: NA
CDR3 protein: CSARLGGANTGELFF
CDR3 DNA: TGCAGTGCCAGACTTGGAGGCGCAAACACCGGGGAGCTGTTTTTT

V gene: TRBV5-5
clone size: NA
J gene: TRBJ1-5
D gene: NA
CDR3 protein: CASSGGAGDNQPQHF
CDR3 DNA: TGTGCCAGCAGCGGGGGGGCAGGGGACAATCAGCCCCAGCATTTT

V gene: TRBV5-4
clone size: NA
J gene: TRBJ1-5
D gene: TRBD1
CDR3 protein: CASSLGGGNLPQHF
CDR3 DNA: TGTGCCAGCAGCTTGGGAGGGGGCAATCTGCCCCAGCATTTT

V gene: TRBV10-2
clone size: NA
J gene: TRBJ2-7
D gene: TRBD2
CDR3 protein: CSSTLAGTYEQYF
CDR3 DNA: TGCTCCAGTACCCTAGCGGGTACCTACGAGCAGTATTTC

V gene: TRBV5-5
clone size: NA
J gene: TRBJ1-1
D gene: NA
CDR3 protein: CASSLATGNTEAFF
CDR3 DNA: TGTGCCAGCAGCTTGGCTACAGGGAACACTGAAGCTTTCTTT

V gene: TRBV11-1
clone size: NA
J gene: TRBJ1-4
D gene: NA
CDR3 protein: CASNSGRNNGRLFF
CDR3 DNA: TGTGCCAGCAACTCGGGACGAAATAATGGAAGACTGTTTTTT

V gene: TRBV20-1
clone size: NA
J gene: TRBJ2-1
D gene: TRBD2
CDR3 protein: CSAETSGVLNYNEHFF
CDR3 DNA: TGCAGTGCTGAGACTAGCGGGGTTCTAAACTACAATGAGCACTTCTTC

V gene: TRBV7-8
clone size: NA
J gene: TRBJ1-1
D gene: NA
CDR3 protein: CASSPTGHPNTEAFF
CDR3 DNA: TGTGCCAGCAGCCCAACGGGACACCCGAACACTGAAGCTTTCTTT

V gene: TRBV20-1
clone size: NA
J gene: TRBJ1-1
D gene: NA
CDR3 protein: CSAKRGLNIEAFF
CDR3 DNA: TGCAGTGCCAAGAGGGGCTTGAACATTGAAGCTTTCTTT

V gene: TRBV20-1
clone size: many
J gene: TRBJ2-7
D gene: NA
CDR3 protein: CSARGTLAYEQYF
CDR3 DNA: TGCAGTGCTAGGGGGACACTTGCCTACGAGCAGTACTTC

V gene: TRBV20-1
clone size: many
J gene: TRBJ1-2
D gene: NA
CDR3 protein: CSAPLKDGNYGYTF
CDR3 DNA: TGCAGTGCCCCCTTAAAGGACGGAAACTATGGCTACACCTTC

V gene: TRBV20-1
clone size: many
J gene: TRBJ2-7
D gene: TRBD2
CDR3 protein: CSVPGLAGGPYEQYF
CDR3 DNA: TGCAGTGTCCCGGGACTAGCGGGGGGTCCCTACGAGCAGTACTTC

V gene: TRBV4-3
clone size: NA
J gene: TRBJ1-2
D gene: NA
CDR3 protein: CACSPSGEGGYTF
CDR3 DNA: TGCGCCTGCAGCCCCTCTGGGGAAGGTGGCTACACCTTC

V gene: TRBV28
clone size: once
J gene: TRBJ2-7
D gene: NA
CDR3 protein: CASSSRPFLVEQYF
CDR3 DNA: TGTGCCAGCAGTTCTAGACCCTTTTTGGTGGAGCAGTACTTC

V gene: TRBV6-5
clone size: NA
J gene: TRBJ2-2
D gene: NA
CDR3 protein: CASSSRGAESTGELFF
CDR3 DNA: TGTGCCAGCAGTTCCCGGGGAGCGGAGAGCACCGGGGAGCTGTTTTTT

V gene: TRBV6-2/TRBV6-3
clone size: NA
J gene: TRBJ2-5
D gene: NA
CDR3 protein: CASKRGNHDTQYF
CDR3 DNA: TGTGCCAGCAAAAGGGGTAACCATGATACCCAGTACTTC

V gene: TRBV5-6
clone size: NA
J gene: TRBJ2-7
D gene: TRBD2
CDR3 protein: CASSLEWSSGRAVDEQYF
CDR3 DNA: TGTGCCAGCAGCTTGGAGTGGTCTAGCGGGAGGGCCGTCGACGAGCAGTACTTC

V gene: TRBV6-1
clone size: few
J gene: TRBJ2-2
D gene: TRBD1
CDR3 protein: CASSVTGTGNTGELFF
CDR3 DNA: TGTGCCAGCAGTGTGACCGGGACAGGGAACACCGGGGAGTTGTTTTTT

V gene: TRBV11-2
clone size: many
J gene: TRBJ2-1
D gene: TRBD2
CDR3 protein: CASSLPPRGTSGGLGAFF
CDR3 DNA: TGTGCCAGCAGCTTACCCCCCCGTGGGACTAGCGGGGGGCTAGGGGCGTTCTTC

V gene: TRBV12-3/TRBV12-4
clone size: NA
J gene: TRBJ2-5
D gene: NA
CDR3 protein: CVSSPSRGETQYF
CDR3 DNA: TGTGTCAGCAGCCCCTCGAGGGGTGAGACCCAGTACTTC

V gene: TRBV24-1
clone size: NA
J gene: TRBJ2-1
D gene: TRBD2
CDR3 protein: CATILAGDNEQFF
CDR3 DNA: TGTGCCACCATATTAGCGGGAGACAATGAACAGTTCTTC

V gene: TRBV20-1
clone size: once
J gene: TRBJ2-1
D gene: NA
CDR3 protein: CSAEGETRYNEQSF
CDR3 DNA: TGCAGTGCAGAGGGGGAGACACGCTACAATGAGCAGTCCTTC

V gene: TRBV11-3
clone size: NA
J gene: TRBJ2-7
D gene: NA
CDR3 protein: CASSSSAGIDYKQYF
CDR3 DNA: TGTGCCAGCAGCTCCTCAGCCGGCATAGACTACAAGCAGTACTTC

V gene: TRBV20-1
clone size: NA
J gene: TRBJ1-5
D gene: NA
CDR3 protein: CSARDPGLSIRPQHF
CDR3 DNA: TGCAGTGCTAGAGATCCGGGGCTCAGCATTCGGCCCCAGCATTTT

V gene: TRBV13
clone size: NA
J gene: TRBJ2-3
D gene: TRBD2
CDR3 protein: CASSSRLAVALPPDTQYF
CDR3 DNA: TGTGCCAGCAGCTCCAGACTAGCGGTGGCCCTCCCCCCAGATACTCAGTATTTT

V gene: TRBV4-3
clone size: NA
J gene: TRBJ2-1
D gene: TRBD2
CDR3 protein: CASSQDNRRTSGRGDELFF
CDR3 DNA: TGCGCCAGCAGCCAAGATAACAGGAGGACTAGCGGGAGAGGCGATGAGCTGTTCTTC

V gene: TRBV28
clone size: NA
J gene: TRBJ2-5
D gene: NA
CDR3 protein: CATLAGGLQETQYF
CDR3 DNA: TGTGCCACCCTTGCCGGTGGGCTCCAAGAGACCCAGTACTTC

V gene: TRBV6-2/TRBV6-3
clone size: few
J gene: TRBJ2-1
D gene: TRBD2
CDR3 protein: CASSHTSTSGSFYNEQFF
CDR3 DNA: TGTGCCAGCAGCCACACCTCGACTAGCGGTTCTTTCTACAATGAGCAGTTCTTC

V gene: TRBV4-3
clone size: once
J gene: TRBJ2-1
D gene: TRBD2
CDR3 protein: CTSSQGLAGGGPYNEQLF
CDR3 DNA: TGCACCAGCAGCCAAGGACTAGCGGGAGGAGGCCCCTACAATGAGCAGTTATTC

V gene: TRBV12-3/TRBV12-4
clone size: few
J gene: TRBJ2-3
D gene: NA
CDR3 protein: CASSFFSTDTQYF
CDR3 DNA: TGTGCCAGCAGTTTCTTTAGCACAGATACGCAGTATTTT

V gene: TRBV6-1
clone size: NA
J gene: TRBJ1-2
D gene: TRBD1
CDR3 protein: CAGRGGQDYGYTF
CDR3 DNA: TGTGCCGGCAGGGGGGGACAGGACTATGGCTACACCTTC

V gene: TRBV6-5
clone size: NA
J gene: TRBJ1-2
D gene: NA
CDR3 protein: CASSRTTGNYVYTF
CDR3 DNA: TGTGCCAGCAGTCGGACAACGGGAAACTATGTCTACACCTTC

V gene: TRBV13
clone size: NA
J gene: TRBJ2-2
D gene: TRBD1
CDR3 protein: CASSFDRVSNTGELFF
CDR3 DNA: TGTGCCAGCAGCTTCGACAGGGTTTCGAACACCGGGGAGCTGTTTTTT

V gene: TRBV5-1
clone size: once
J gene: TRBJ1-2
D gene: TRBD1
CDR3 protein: CASSTRGDSTGYTF
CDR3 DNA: TGCGCCAGCAGCACCAGGGGGGACAGCACCGGCTACACCTTC

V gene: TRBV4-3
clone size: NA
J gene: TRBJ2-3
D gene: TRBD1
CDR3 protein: CARSHGQGGTDTQYF
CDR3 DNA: TGCGCCAGGAGCCACGGACAGGGCGGCACAGATACGCAGTATTTT

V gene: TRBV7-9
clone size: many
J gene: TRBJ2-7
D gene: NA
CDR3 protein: CASSPGHATYEQYF
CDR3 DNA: TGTGCCAGCAGCCCGGGACACGCTACCTACGAGCAGTACTTC

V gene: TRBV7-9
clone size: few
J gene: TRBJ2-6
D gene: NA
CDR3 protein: CASGPPTNVLTF
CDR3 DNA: TGTGCCAGCGGGCCTCCGACCAACGTCCTGACTTTC